This T cell receptor (beta chain) is drawn from a study of blood T cell repertoires in COVID-19. About the research overall: Material from acute and convalescent COVID-19 was sourced from the United States, Italy and Spain. The analysed material was cDNA or gDNA that came from T cells, B-cell-depleted T cells, or PBMCs.

Per the germline V gene, CDR1 is KGHSH and CDR2 is LQKENI. The V gene end was trimmed by 4 bases and the J gene end by 0 bases; junction bases not matched to a gene: 4. The CDR3 length is 15 residues. In the original workflow: Scientists estimated how many nucleated cells there were by amplifying reference gene primers. The method was immunoSEQ multiplex PCR; TCRdb's version includes in-frame clones alone and lacks a portion of them. The V and J calls and clone size are taken from that table; D and trimming were inferred from the DNA. There are approximately 190,000 clones in the sample; about 88% occur only once, and roughly 6% lies in the top ten.

The clonotype was recovered from a woman aged 40 to 50 who had recovered from COVID-19. Sequencing input: peripheral blood. V and J are TRBV18 and TRBJ2-3; 7 nucleotides match TRBD1. CDR3 DNA sequence: TGTGCCAGCTCACAAGGACAGGCTAGCACAGATACGCAGTATTTT. The encoded protein is CASSQGQASTDTQYF.